This TCR beta chain stems from a study of post-analysis software for immune sequencing data. General observations from the study: TRBV segments more frequent in patients than in controls numbered several and included TRBV5-6, TRBV5-1 and TRBV20-1.

Trimming cost V 0 bases and J 0 bases, with 6 bases left between them. CDR1 and CDR2 (germline): LGHNA, YSLEER. The CDR3 is 15 amino acids. Each TCR beta cDNA library carried unique molecular identifiers. TCRdb fed the PCR reads into MiXCR, producing one record per CDR3 protein. The data contain roughly 670,000 distinct CDR3 sequences, approximately 60% of them singletons. Concerning this clonotype itself: Its antigen is not known.

V is TRBV4-3 and J is TRBJ1-5; D remains unclear. Sequenced input: blood. The sequence was obtained from a girl aged 2-10 years with multiple sclerosis. The CDR3 bases are TGCGCCAGCAGCCAAGATGACAATAGCAATCAGCCCCAGCATTTT. Its translation is CASSQDDNSNQPQHF.